These 5 T cell receptor beta chains were all obtained from the same sample, sequenced in a study of T-cell memory formation after mild COVID-19. TCRdb used MiXCR to reprocess the 5' RACE reads, holding one entry per CDR3 protein. Of some 100,000 distinct CDR3 sequences listed, approximately 12% are singletons. Source material: PBMCs or a T cell subset sorted from them (not recorded which). The receptor set was obtained from a man aged 18 to 30 who had mild COVID-19 (a few samples of this study predate the infection). Cell type and time point are not known.

The table lists this clonotype with a few counts. The chain combines TRBV13 with TRBJ2-7; the D gene is possibly TRBD2 (6 bases). Trimming stripped 5 bases from V and 2 bases from J, with 16 bases between. Germline CDR1 PRHDT, CDR2 FYEKMQ (reference sequence). This CDR3 comprises 15 residues. The CDR3 loop is CASSTSGTPTYEQYF. CDR3 DNA: TGTGCCAGCAGCACTTCCGGGACTCCGACCTACGAGCAGTACTTC.

In this sample, this clonotype turned up a few times. The rearrangement uses TRBV24-1 and TRBJ1-1, with D uncertain. The CDR3 has 13 residues. V dropped 8 bases and J dropped 1 base, with 10 bases sitting between them. Germline V gene data show CDR1 as KGHDR and CDR2 as SFDVKD. The CDR3 loop reads CATKQAGNTEAFF. As DNA, the CDR3 is TGTGCCACCAAGCAGGCGGGGAACACTGAAGCTTTCTTT.

J is TRBJ1-5 and V is TRBV7-9, with D maybe TRBD1 (5 bases). Germline values: CDR1 SEHNR, CDR2 FQNEAQ (reference sequence). The V gene lost 3 bases and the J gene lost 7 bases, with 7 bases spanning the gap. The CDR3 sequence is 12 residues long. The CDR3 nucleotides are TGTGCCAGCAGCTTGAAGGGGCAGCCCCAGCATTTT. It specifies CASSLKGQPQHF.

The CDR3: CASDLAGSSYNEQFF. The CDR3 region has the DNA TGTGCCAGCGACCTAGCCGGAAGCTCCTACAATGAGCAGTTCTTC. The chain uses TRBV25-1 and TRBJ2-1; possibly TRBD2 for D (5 bases). The length of the CDR3 is 15 residues. Germline V lookup: CDR1 MGHDK, CDR2 SYGVNS. V dropped 8 bases and J dropped 0 bases, with 14 bases sitting between them.

This clonotype was counted only a few times. The V call is TRBV7-2, the J call TRBJ2-3; D not certain. The germline gives CDR1 SGHTA, CDR2 FQGNSA. The CDR3 loop spans 16 amino acids. V lost 3 bases and J 0 bases, leaving 13 bases between the germline ends. DNA of the CDR3: TGTGCCAGCAGCTTCGCTCCTCGCCCCAGCACAGATACGCAGTATTTT. It specifies CASSFAPRPSTDTQYF.